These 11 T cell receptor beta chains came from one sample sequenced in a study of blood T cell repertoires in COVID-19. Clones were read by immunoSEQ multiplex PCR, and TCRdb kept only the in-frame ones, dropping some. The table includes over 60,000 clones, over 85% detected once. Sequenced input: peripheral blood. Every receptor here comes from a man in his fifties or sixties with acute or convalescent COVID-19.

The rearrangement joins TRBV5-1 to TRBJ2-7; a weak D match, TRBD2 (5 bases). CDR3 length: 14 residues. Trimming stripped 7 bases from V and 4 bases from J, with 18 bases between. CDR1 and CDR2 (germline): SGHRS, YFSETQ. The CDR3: CASAPGSAAYEQYF. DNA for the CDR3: TGCGCCAGCGCGCCGGGGTCGGCCGCTTACGAGCAGTACTTC.

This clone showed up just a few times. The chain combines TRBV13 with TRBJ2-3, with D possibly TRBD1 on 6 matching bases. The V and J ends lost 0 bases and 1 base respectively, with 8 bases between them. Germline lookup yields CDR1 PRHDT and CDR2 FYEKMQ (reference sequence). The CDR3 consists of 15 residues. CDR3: CASSLGTGRTDTQYF. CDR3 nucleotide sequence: TGTGCCAGCAGCTTAGGGACAGGACGCACAGATACGCAGTATTTT.

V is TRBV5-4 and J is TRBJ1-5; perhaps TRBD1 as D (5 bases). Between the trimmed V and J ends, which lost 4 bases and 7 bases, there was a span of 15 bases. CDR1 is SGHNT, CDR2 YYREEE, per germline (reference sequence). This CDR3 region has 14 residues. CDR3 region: CASSLGRGAQPQHF. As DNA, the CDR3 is TGTGCCAGCAGCCTGGGTCGTGGGGCGCAGCCCCAGCATTTT.

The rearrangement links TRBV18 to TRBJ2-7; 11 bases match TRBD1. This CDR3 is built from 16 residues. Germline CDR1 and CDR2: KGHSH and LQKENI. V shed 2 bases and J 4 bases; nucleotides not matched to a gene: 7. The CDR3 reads CASSPEVGTGGYEQYF. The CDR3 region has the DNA TGTGCCAGCTCACCAGAAGTTGGGACAGGGGGGTACGAGCAGTACTTC.

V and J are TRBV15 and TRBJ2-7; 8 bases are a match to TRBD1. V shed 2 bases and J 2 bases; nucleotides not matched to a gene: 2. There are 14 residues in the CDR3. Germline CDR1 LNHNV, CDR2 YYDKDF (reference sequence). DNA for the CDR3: TGTGCCACCAGCAGAATACAGGGGGCCTACGAGCAGTACTTC. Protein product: CATSRIQGAYEQYF.

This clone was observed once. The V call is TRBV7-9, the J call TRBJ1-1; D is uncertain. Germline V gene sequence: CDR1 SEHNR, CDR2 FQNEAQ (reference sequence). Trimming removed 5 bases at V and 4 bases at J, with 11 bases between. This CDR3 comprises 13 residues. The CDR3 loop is CASSPPGSTEAFF. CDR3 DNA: TGTGCCAGCAGCCCCCCCGGTAGCACTGAAGCTTTCTTT.

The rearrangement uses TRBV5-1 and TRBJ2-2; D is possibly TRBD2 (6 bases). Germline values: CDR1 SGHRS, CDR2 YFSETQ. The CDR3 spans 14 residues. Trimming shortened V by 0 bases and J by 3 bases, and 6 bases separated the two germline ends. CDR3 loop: CASSLAGDTGELFF. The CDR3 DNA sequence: TGCGCCAGCAGCTTGGCGGGAGACACCGGGGAGCTGTTTTTT.

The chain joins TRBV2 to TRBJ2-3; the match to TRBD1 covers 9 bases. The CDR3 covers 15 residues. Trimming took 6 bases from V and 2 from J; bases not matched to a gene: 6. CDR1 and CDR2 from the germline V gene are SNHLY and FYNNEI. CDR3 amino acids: CASSSDRGNTDTQYF. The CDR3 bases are TGTGCCAGCAGCTCGGACAGGGGAAACACAGATACGCAGTATTTT.

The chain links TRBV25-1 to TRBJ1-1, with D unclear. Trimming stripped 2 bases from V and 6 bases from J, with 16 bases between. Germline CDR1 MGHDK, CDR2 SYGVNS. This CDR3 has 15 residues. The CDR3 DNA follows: TGTGCCAGCAGTGAACTCGGGGATGGATCGTCTGAAGCTTTCTTT. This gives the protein CASSELGDGSSEAFF.

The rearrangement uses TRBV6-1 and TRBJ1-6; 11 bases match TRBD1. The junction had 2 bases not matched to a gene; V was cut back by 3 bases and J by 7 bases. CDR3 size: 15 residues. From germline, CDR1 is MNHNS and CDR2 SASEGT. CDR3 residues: CASSEGTGGNSPLHF. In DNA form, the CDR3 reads TGTGCCAGCAGTGAGGGGACAGGGGGGAATTCACCCCTCCACTTT.

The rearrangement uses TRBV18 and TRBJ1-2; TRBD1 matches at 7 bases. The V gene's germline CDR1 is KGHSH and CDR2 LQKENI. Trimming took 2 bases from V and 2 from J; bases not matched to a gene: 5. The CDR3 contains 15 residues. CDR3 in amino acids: CASSPSKGQNYGYTF. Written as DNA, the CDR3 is TGTGCCAGCTCACCATCAAAGGGACAGAACTATGGCTACACCTTC.